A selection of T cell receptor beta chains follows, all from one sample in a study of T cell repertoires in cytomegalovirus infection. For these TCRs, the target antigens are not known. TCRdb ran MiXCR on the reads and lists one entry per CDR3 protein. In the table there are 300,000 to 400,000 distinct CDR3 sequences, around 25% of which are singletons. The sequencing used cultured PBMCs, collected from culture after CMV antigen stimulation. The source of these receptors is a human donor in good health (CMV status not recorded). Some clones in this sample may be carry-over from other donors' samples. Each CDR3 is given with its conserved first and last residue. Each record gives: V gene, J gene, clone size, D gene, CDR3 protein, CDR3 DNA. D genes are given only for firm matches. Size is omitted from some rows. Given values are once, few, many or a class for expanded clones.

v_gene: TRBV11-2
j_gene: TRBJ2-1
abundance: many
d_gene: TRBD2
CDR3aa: CASSLRLAGGNEQFF
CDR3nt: TGTGCCAGCAGCTTACGACTAGCGGGAGGCAATGAGCAGTTCTTC

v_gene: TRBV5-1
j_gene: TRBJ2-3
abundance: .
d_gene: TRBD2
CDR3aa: CASSLPLAGATDTQYF
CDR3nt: TGCGCCAGCAGCTTGCCACTAGCGGGAGCCACAGATACGCAGTATTTT

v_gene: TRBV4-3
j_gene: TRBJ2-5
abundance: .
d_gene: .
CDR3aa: CASSQVVTVETQYF
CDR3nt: TGCGCCAGCAGCCAAGTGGTTACAGTTGAGACCCAGTACTTC

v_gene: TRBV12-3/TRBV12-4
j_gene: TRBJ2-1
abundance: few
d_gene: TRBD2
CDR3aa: CASSPRGAGGPVRNEQFF
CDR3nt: TGTGCCAGCAGTCCGCGGGGAGCGGGAGGGCCCGTTAGGAATGAGCAGTTCTTC

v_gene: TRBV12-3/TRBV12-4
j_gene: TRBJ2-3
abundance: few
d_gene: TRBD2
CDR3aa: CASRSTSGRSDTQYF
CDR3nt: TGTGCCAGCAGATCTACTAGCGGGAGATCAGATACGCAGTATTTT

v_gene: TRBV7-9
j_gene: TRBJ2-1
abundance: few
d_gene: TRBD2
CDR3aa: CASSLEIGGSSYNEQFF
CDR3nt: TGTGCCAGCAGCTTAGAAATAGGCGGGAGCTCCTACAATGAGCAGTTCTTC

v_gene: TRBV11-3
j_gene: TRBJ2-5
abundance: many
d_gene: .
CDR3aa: CASSLYVSAYQETQYF
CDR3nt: TGTGCCAGCAGCTTATACGTCAGTGCGTACCAAGAGACCCAGTACTTC

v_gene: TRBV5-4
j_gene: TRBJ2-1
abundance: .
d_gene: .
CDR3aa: CASSWGFEQFF
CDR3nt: TGTGCCAGCAGCTGGGGATTTGAGCAGTTCTTC

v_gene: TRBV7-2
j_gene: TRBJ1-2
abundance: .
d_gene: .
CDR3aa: CASSLGQIGGYTF
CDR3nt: TGTGCCAGCAGCTTAGGACAGATTGGGGGCTACACCTTC

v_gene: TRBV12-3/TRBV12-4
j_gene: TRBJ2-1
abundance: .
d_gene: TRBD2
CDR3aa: CASKARTSGNEQFF
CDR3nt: TGTGCCAGCAAGGCCAGGACTAGTGGCAATGAGCAGTTCTTC

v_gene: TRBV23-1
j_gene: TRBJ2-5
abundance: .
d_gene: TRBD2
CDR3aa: CASSQWRGFPQETQYF
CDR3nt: TGCGCCAGCAGTCAATGGCGGGGGTTCCCACAAGAGACCCAGTACTTC